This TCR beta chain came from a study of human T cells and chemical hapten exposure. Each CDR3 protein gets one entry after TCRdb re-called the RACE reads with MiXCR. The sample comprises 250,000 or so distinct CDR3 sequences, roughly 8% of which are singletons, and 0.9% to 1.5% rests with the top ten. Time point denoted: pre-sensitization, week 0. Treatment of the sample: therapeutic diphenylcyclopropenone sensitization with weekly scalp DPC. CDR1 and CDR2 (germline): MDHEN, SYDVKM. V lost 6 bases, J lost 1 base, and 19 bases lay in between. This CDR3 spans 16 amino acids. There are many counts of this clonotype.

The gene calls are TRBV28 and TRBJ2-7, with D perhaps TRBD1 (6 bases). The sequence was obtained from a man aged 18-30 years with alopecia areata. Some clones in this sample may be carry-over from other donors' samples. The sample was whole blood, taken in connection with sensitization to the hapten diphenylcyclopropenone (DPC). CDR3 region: CASSSTTGLPSYEQYV. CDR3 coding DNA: TGTGCCAGCAGCTCCACCACAGGGCTTCCTTCCTACGAGCAGTACGTC.